This entry lists 26 T cell receptor beta chains sequenced from one sample in a study of cytomegalovirus exposure and HLA in healthy donors. Measured with immunoSEQ multiplex PCR; TCRdb has only the in-frame clones, and not every one. The table shows roughly 100,000 clones, with about 86% occurring only once. Sequencing used PBMCs. The source of these receptors is a woman under 30 in good health and CMV-seropositive.

The chain combines TRBV28 with TRBJ1-1; possible D gene TRBD1, 5 bases. The CDR3 is made up of 14 amino acids. CDR1 and CDR2 from the germline V gene are MDHEN and SYDVKM. Trimming stripped 5 bases from V and 0 bases from J, with 10 bases between. DNA for the CDR3: TGTGCCAGCAGTCCGTCAGGGTTGAACACTGAAGCTTTCTTT. As protein: CASSPSGLNTEAFF.

This clone was detected only once. The V gene is TRBV11-3, the J gene TRBJ1-1; D ambiguous. Germline V gene lookup returns CDR1 SGHNT and CDR2 YENEEA. V shed 1 base and J shed 1 base, with 7 bases lying between them. This CDR3 has 14 residues. The CDR3 region has the DNA TGTGCCAGCAGCTTAGGACAAGCGAACACTGAAGCTTTCTTT. Amino acids: CASSLGQANTEAFF. Complete variable domain (other parts from reference TRBV11-3 and TRBJ1-1): EAGVVQSPRYKIIEKKQPVAFWCNPISGHNTLYWYLQNLGQGPELLIRYENEEAVDDSQLPKDRFSAERLKGVDSTLKIQPAELGDSAVYLCASSLGQANTEAFFGQGTRLTVV.

Here the CDR3 reads CASTDRGYEQYF. The CDR3 nucleotides are TGTGCCAGCACCGACCGGGGTTACGAGCAGTACTTC. The chain uses TRBV6-5 and TRBJ2-7; TRBD2 is a possible D gene (5 bases). V dropped 7 bases and J dropped 4 bases, with 11 bases sitting between them. Per germline, CDR1 MNHEY and CDR2 SVGAGI. This CDR3 is built from 12 residues.

The chain has TRBV5-8 and TRBJ1-1; 7 bases are a match to TRBD1. From germline, CDR1 is SGHTS and CDR2 YDEGEE. The ends lost 4 bases at V and 0 bases at J; junction bases unmatched: 6. The CDR3 is 15 residues long. CDR3 DNA sequence: TGTGCCAGCAGCCGTTTCGGGACAGTGAACACTGAAGCTTTCTTT. Translating gives CASSRFGTVNTEAFF.

This chain links TRBV15 with TRBJ2-2; 11 bases line up with TRBD2. The CDR3 spans 14 residues. The germline CDR1 and CDR2 sequences are LNHNV and YYDKDF (reference sequence). V shed 9 bases and J 10 bases; nucleotides not matched to a gene: 10. The CDR3 region is CATGLAGFREELFF. The CDR3, as DNA: TGTGCCACAGGACTAGCGGGCTTCCGAGAGGAGCTGTTTTTT.

The V and J genes are TRBV28 and TRBJ1-4; D is perhaps TRBD1 (6 bases). This CDR3 is 14 amino acids long. Germline CDR1 is MDHEN and CDR2 is SYDVKM. The germline V and J ends were trimmed by 6 bases and 7 bases, with 15 bases remaining between them. As DNA, the CDR3 is TGTGCCAGCAGGGCCGCGGGGGCGGTTGAAAAACTGTTTTTT. This codes for CASRAAGAVEKLFF. Complete variable domain (other parts from reference TRBV28 and TRBJ1-4): DVKVTQSSRYLVKRTGEKVFLECVQDMDHENMFWYRQDPGLGLRLIYFSYDVKMKEKGDIPEGYSVSREKKERFSLILESASTNQTSMYLCASRAAGAVEKLFFGSGTQLSVL.

In its sample, this clone was seen a few times. The chain employs TRBV30 and TRBJ2-2; 8 bases are shared with TRBD1. Germline V gene lookup returns CDR1 GTSNPN and CDR2 SVGIG (reference sequence). J lost 6 bases, V lost 3 bases, and 6 bases had no gene match. The CDR3 runs to 14 residues. In nucleotides, the CDR3 is TGTGCCTGGAGGGACAGGGATCTCTCCGGGGAGCTGTTTTTT. It translates to CAWRDRDLSGELFF. Full variable domain (remainder filled in from reference TRBV30 and TRBJ2-2): SQTIHQWPATLVQPVGSPLSLECTVEGTSNPNLYWYRQAAGRGLQLLFYSVGIGQISSEVPQNLSASRPQDRQFILSSKKLLLSDSGFYLCAWRDRDLSGELFFGEGSRLTVL.

J is TRBJ2-3 and V is TRBV19; D not certain. The CDR3 totals 13 residues. Germline V gene data show CDR1 as LNHDA and CDR2 as SQIVND (reference sequence). V was shortened by 4 bases and J by 4 bases, with 9 bases between the two germline ends. CDR3 loop: CASSRQEADTQYF. The CDR3 region has the DNA TGTGCCAGTAGTAGGCAGGAAGCAGATACGCAGTATTTT.

The chain recombines TRBV6-5 with TRBJ2-7, with 9 bases fitting TRBD1. J gave up 5 bases and V 6 bases, and 5 bases lay outside the gene matches. CDR1 and CDR2 from the germline V gene are MNHEY and SVGAGI. The CDR3 length is 13 residues. The CDR3 bases are TGTGCCAGCAGACAGGGGGCGATGAACGAGCAGTACTTC. Translated, it gives CASRQGAMNEQYF.

The chain joins TRBV5-1 to TRBJ2-2, with 9 bases aligning to TRBD1. J was trimmed by 4 bases and V by 4 bases; bases with no gene match: 5. The CDR3 is 15 amino acids. Looked up from germline, CDR1 is SGHRS and CDR2 is YFSETQ. CDR3 in DNA: TGCGCCAGCAGCGTAACGACAGGGGGCACCGGGGAGCTGTTTTTT. The encoded protein is CASSVTTGGTGELFF.

About this clone itself: At one end, the junction sequence differs from germline, possibly due to a read error. This rearrangement joins TRBV7-3 to TRBJ2-1, with 7 bases lining up with TRBD2. The CDR3 runs to 13 residues. CDR1 SGHTA and CDR2 FQGTGA come from the germline V gene. CDR3 in amino acids: CASSLRDYGEQFF. Written as DNA, the CDR3 is TGTGCCAGCAGTTTAAGGGACTACGGAGAGCAGTTCTTC.

The chain uses TRBV6-6 and TRBJ2-3; possible D gene TRBD2, 5 bases. The CDR3 has 16 amino acids. V was cut by 6 bases and J by 0 bases, with 16 bases left in between. Germline CDR1 MNHNY, CDR2 SVGAGI (reference sequence). The CDR3 reads CASRGERRVSTDTQYF. Written as DNA, the CDR3 is TGTGCCAGCAGGGGAGAGCGGCGGGTTAGCACAGATACGCAGTATTTT.

The genes are TRBV19 and TRBJ1-2; D is perhaps TRBD1 (5 bases). Germline V gene sequence: CDR1 LNHDA, CDR2 SQIVND (reference sequence). There are 13 residues in the CDR3. V was shortened by 3 bases and J by 10 bases, with 15 bases between the two germline ends. CDR3 in amino acids: CASSIDQGLPYTF. DNA of the CDR3: TGTGCCAGTAGTATCGACCAGGGATTGCCCTACACCTTC.

The gene calls are TRBV6-4 and TRBJ2-7, with 7 bases matching TRBD2. This CDR3 spans 14 amino acids. Per the germline V gene, CDR1 is MRHNA and CDR2 is SNTAGT. Trimming cost V 7 bases and J 6 bases; bases outside gene matches: 12. The DNA of the CDR3 is TGTGCCAGCACCCCTTGGGAGGGCCGCGGCGAGCAGTACTTC. It specifies CASTPWEGRGEQYF.

CDR3 nucleotide sequence: TGTGCCAGCATTAAGGACAGAAGTCGCGAAAAACTGTTTTTT. The encoded protein is CASIKDRSREKLFF. The rearrangement uses TRBV28 and TRBJ1-4, with D perhaps TRBD1 (6 bases). The V end was cut by 7 bases, the J end by 8 bases, with 17 bases between. CDR3 length equals 14 residues. Germline V lookup: CDR1 MDHEN, CDR2 SYDVKM.

The V call is TRBV6-1, the J call TRBJ2-7; D not certain. V was shortened by 0 bases and J by 4 bases, with 7 bases between the two germline ends. Germline CDR1 and CDR2: MNHNS and SASEGT. The length of the CDR3 is 13 residues. As DNA, the CDR3 is TGTGCCAGCAGTGAAGCGCCCGAGTACGAGCAGTACTTC. Its protein product is CASSEAPEYEQYF.

The chain combines TRBV5-1 with TRBJ2-7; 10 positions agree with TRBD1. V lost 4 bases, J lost 7 bases, and 8 bases stayed unmatched. The CDR3 contains 14 residues. From germline, CDR1 is SGHRS and CDR2 YFSETQ. CDR3 in DNA: TGCGCCAGCAGCCCTCCCCGGGACAGGGGTGAGCAGTACTTC. Protein product: CASSPPRDRGEQYF.

The CDR3 bases are TGTGCCAGCAGCTCACGGACAGGGGGCACTTATGGCTACACCTTC. Its translation: CASSSRTGGTYGYTF. V usage is TRBV11-1 and J usage is TRBJ1-2; TRBD1 aligns across 11 bases. This CDR3 is 15 amino acids long. V shed 4 bases, J shed 5 bases, and the junction held 6 bases outside the gene matches. CDR1 is SGHAT and CDR2 is FQDESV in the germline V gene (reference sequence).

The rearrangement uses TRBV6-6 and TRBJ1-1, with TRBD1 matching 8 bases. Germline V gene sequence: CDR1 MNHNY, CDR2 SVGAGI (reference sequence). V was pared by 6 bases and J by 10 bases, with 7 bases of the junction left unmatched. This CDR3 region has 12 residues. As DNA, the CDR3 is TGTGCCAGCAGCACTGGACAGGGTTTAGCTTTCTTT. Its protein product is CASSTGQGLAFF.

The chain is built from TRBV7-9 and TRBJ1-3; D remains unclear. The germline V and J ends were trimmed by 0 bases and 2 bases, with 11 bases remaining between them. Germline V gene lookup returns CDR1 SEHNR and CDR2 FQNEAQ (reference sequence). The CDR3 is 16 amino acids. The CDR3 region has the DNA TGTGCCAGCAGCTTAGCGGCAGGTCCCACTGGAAACACCATATATTTT. It is translated as CASSLAAGPTGNTIYF.

The chain recombines TRBV6-5 with TRBJ1-5; 9 nucleotides align to TRBD1. The V gene end was trimmed by 4 bases and the J gene end by 1 base; junction bases not matched to a gene: 5. The CDR3 is 16 residues long. Per germline, CDR1 MNHEY and CDR2 SVGAGI. The CDR3 DNA reads as TGTGCCAGCAGTTCGACAGGGGGTCTGAGCAATCAGCCCCAGCATTTT. This gives the protein CASSSTGGLSNQPQHF.

V is TRBV4-1 and J is TRBJ1-5; D call uncertain. CDR3 length: 13 amino acids. The germline V and J ends were trimmed by 0 bases and 6 bases, with 6 bases remaining between them. In germline, CDR1 is MGHRA, CDR2 YSYEKL. The chain's CDR3 is CASSQDLSQPQHF. CDR3 in DNA: TGCGCCAGCAGCCAAGATCTGAGTCAGCCCCAGCATTTT.

This chain joins TRBV11-3 and TRBJ2-2, with D maybe TRBD2 (5 bases). Trimming removed 1 base at V and 4 bases at J, with 7 bases between. Germline assignment: CDR1 SGHNT and CDR2 YENEEA. The CDR3 spans 14 residues. The CDR3 nucleotides read TGTGCCAGCAGCTTAGTGGAGGTCACCGGGGAGCTGTTTTTT. As protein: CASSLVEVTGELFF.

Here the CDR3 reads CASRTQGTEQFF. The CDR3 nucleotides read TGTGCCAGCAGGACACAGGGGACTGAGCAGTTCTTC. The gene calls are TRBV2 and TRBJ2-1, with 7 bases that match TRBD1. The germline gives CDR1 SNHLY, CDR2 FYNNEI. The CDR3 is made up of 12 amino acids. V was pared by 6 bases and J by 9 bases, with 5 bases of the junction left unmatched.

This clone was found many times. The chain couples TRBV9 to TRBJ2-5, with 8 bases identical to TRBD1. V gave up 6 bases and J gave up 5 bases; unmatched junction bases: 9. CDR1 and CDR2 from the germline V gene are SGDLS and YYNGEE. The CDR3 extends over 14 amino acids. The CDR3 loop reads CASTQGASEETQYF. The CDR3 DNA reads TGTGCCAGCACCCAGGGGGCTAGCGAGGAGACCCAGTACTTC.

The rearrangement uses TRBV30 and TRBJ2-7; 9 nucleotides line up with TRBD2. Germline V gene lookup returns CDR1 GTSNPN and CDR2 SVGIG (reference sequence). This CDR3 spans 14 amino acids. V lost 8 bases, J lost 6 bases, and 14 bases stayed unmatched. CDR3 loop: CARSAGLAFGEQYF. The CDR3 DNA reads as TGTGCCCGAAGTGCGGGACTAGCTTTCGGCGAGCAGTACTTC.